The next 10 T cell receptor beta chains were all read from a single sample in a study of T cells in localized non-small cell lung cancer. This table comes from immunoSEQ multiplex PCR, and its TCRdb copy is limited to in-frame clones, with some not included. Altogether some 5,800 clones are present, around 25% being singletons, with the ten largest covering around a tenth. This specimen consisted of lung tumor tissue, obtained before any cancer treatment. Source of these receptors: a female donor aged 60 or older with stage I lung adenocarcinoma.

This chain links TRBV19 with TRBJ2-3; tentatively, D is TRBD2 (5 bases). Trimming removed 8 bases from V and 2 bases from J, with 14 bases in between. The CDR3 contains 14 residues. CDR1 LNHDA and CDR2 SQIVND come from the germline V gene (reference sequence). The CDR3 loop is CASRNLDFTDTQYF. The DNA for the CDR3 is TGTGCCAGTCGAAACTTGGACTTCACAGATACGCAGTATTTT.

This chain uses TRBV6-8 with TRBJ2-3, with D perhaps matching TRBD1 (5 bases). Germline lookup yields CDR1 MNHGY and CDR2 SAAAGT. V was shortened by 0 bases and J by 5 bases, with 9 bases between the two germline ends. This CDR3 has 14 amino acids. The CDR3 DNA reads TGTGCCAGCAGTTACTCTGTCCAGGGAGATACGCAGTATTTT. Translating it yields CASSYSVQGDTQYF.

The chain combines TRBV6-8 with TRBJ2-7; D possibly corresponds to TRBD2 (6 bases). CDR1 MNHGY and CDR2 SAAAGT come from the germline V gene. Trimming cost V 5 bases and J 0 bases, with 11 bases left between them. This CDR3 has 14 amino acids. DNA for the CDR3: TGTGCCAGCAGTATCGCGGGGTACTCCTACGAGCAGTACTTC. Protein sequence: CASSIAGYSYEQYF.

The chain links TRBV19 to TRBJ1-4; D not certain. Germline assignment: CDR1 LNHDA and CDR2 SQIVND (reference sequence). Trimming removed 4 bases at V and 8 bases at J, with 14 bases between. The CDR3 is 14 residues long. CDR3 nucleotides: TGTGCCAGTAGTAGAAACGCCCCGGACGAAAAACTGTTTTTT. It specifies CASSRNAPDEKLFF.

This clone was detected a few times. V usage is TRBV28 and J usage is TRBJ2-5, with D possibly being TRBD2 (6 bases). Germline-derived CDR1 and CDR2 are MDHEN and SYDVKM. The CDR3 covers 14 residues. Trimming left V 2 bases short and J 1 base short, with 8 bases between. The CDR3 nucleotides are TGTGCCAGCAGTTTAGGCGGGACCCAAGAGACCCAGTACTTC. This gives the protein CASSLGGTQETQYF.

The V and J genes are TRBV6-8 and TRBJ1-1; D is ambiguous. V was trimmed by 4 bases and J by 0 bases, leaving 12 bases between them. Germline V gene sequence: CDR1 MNHGY, CDR2 SAAAGT. There are 15 residues in the CDR3. The chain's CDR3 is CASSSFQTMNTEAFF. CDR3 bases: TGTGCCAGCAGTTCTTTTCAAACCATGAACACTGAAGCTTTCTTT.

This chain uses TRBV11-3 with TRBJ2-1, with D possibly TRBD1 on 6 matching bases. CDR3 length: 15 residues. Trimming took off 4 bases at V and 2 bases at J, with 12 bases between the two ends. Germline V gene data show CDR1 as SGHNT and CDR2 as YENEEA. Here the CDR3 DNA reads TGTGCCAGCAGCTCCGACTGGGGGCCCTACAATGAGCAGTTCTTC. As protein: CASSSDWGPYNEQFF. The complete variable domain, with remaining parts taken from reference TRBV11-3 and TRBJ2-1, reads EAGVVQSPRYKIIEKKQPVAFWCNPISGHNTLYWYLQNLGQGPELLIRYENEEAVDDSQLPKDRFSAERLKGVDSTLKIQPAELGDSAVYLCASSSDWGPYNEQFFGPGTRLTVL.

This clone was picked up a small number of times. Written as DNA, the CDR3 is TGTGCCAGCAGTGCCACATTCGGGCGGGCATACTTC. Protein: CASSATFGRAYF. The J gene is TRBJ2-7, the V gene TRBV28, with D possibly TRBD2 on 5 matching bases. Deletions cut 5 bases from V and 13 bases from J, with 18 bases between. The CDR3 extends over 12 amino acids. Germline-derived CDR1 and CDR2 are MDHEN and SYDVKM.

This clone was counted only a few times. The chain joins TRBV11-3 to TRBJ2-1; 10 positions match TRBD2. Germline CDR1 SGHNT, CDR2 YENEEA. This CDR3 has 18 amino acids. J lost 8 bases, V lost 5 bases, and 18 bases had no gene match. Here the CDR3 DNA reads TGTGCCAGCAGCCCAGTCCCCCGGGCTAGCGGGAGAGGCGATGAGCAGTTCTTC. Translation gives CASSPVPRASGRGDEQFF.

This chain connects TRBV1 to TRBJ2-4; no DNA check was done on the table's D call, TRBD2. TRBV1 represents a pseudogene. The CDR3 has 12 amino acids. This CDR3 is CASSQDPSIQYF. CDR3 DNA sequence: TGCGCCAGCAGCCAAGACCCCTCCATTCAGTACTTC.